A selection of T cell receptor beta chains follows, all from one sample in a study of CD8+ T cells in alopecia areata. Measured with immunoSEQ multiplex PCR; TCRdb has only the in-frame clones, and not every one. In the table there are approximately 65,000 clones, about 44% of which are singletons. The sequences come from CD8+ T cells sorted from blood, collected at week 0. The receptors shown here come from a human donor with alopecia areata. Both conserved end residues are part of each CDR3. The D gene is left open where the match is weak. Rows may omit the clone size; those that give it use once, few, many or a size class.

j_call d_call clone_size v_call cdr3_aa cdr3_nt
TRBJ2-7 - - TRBV29-1 CSVFGNEQYF TGCAGCGTTTTTGGTAACGAGCAGTACTTC
TRBJ2-3 - few TRBV7-6 CASSPRQGEDTQYF TGTGCCAGCAGCCCCCGGCAGGGAGAAGATACGCAGTATTTT
TRBJ1-2 - once TRBV30 CAWSVPAGYTF TGTGCCTGGAGTGTACCCGCGGGCTACACCTTC
TRBJ2-5 - - TRBV6-5 CASSYAPLSREETQYF TGTGCCAGCAGTTACGCCCCGCTTTCCAGGGAAGAGACCCAGTACTTC
TRBJ2-5 - - TRBV27 CASSGLGYRGVETQYF TGTGCCAGCAGTGGGTTGGGTTATCGCGGCGTAGAGACCCAGTACTTC
TRBJ2-1 TRBD2 - TRBV27 CASSFDSGAYNEQFF TGTGCCAGCAGTTTTGATAGCGGGGCCTACAATGAGCAGTTCTTC
TRBJ2-7 - many TRBV6-5 CASSYSFDNLRQYF TGTGCCAGCAGTTACTCGTTCGATAATTTGCGGCAGTACTTC
TRBJ2-7 TRBD1 - TRBV18 CASSPWDRDYEQYF TGTGCCAGCTCACCATGGGACAGGGACTACGAGCAGTACTTC
TRBJ2-5 - medium-sized TRBV7-9 CASSSTGGKMAQYF TGTGCCAGCAGCTCAACTGGGGGCAAGATGGCCCAGTACTTC
TRBJ2-7 - once TRBV6-6 CASSTGNYEQYF TGTGCCAGCAGTACAGGTAACTACGAGCAGTACTTC
TRBJ2-1 TRBD2 - TRBV5-4 CASSSTSGSVNEQFF TGTGCCAGCAGTTCAACTAGCGGGAGCGTCAATGAGCAGTTCTTC
TRBJ2-7 TRBD1 - TRBV29-1 CSVIRDRAYEQYF TGCAGCGTTATCCGGGACAGAGCCTACGAGCAGTACTTC
TRBJ2-1 TRBD2 - TRBV5-6 CASSVTGGVEQFF TGTGCCTCCAGCGTGACGGGAGGGGTTGAGCAGTTCTTC
TRBJ2-3 - - TRBV9 CASSHQRLADTQYF TGTGCCAGCAGCCATCAAAGACTAGCAGATACGCAGTATTTT
TRBJ2-2 - - TRBV30 CAWTVTGELFF TGTGCCTGGACGGTAACCGGGGAGCTGTTTTTT
TRBJ2-1 - - TRBV25-1 CASSLGADEQFF TGTGCCAGCAGCCTAGGAGCCGATGAGCAGTTCTTC
TRBJ1-2 TRBD1 - TRBV7-8 CASSLGQGVNYGYTF TGTGCCAGCAGCTTAGGACAGGGGGTAAACTATGGCTACACCTTC
TRBJ2-2 - few TRBV28 CASSLRGNTGELFF TGTGCCAGCAGTTTAAGGGGGAACACCGGGGAGCTGTTTTTT